This is a list of T cell receptor beta chains from one sample in a study of control samples from healthy donors and cancer patients. Libraries were prepared by immunoSEQ multiplex PCR; TCRdb keeps only in-frame clonotypes and omits some of them. The profile covers 170,000 or so clones, with more than 90% appearing a single time and roughly 2% taken by the ten largest. Sample: blood. The source of these receptors is a middle-aged woman in good health. CDR3s include the opening cysteine and the closing phenylalanine or tryptophan. A D gene is named only where the DNA matches it firmly. Some rows have no size entry. The others give once, few or many, or a class for an expanded clone.

J gene	clone size	V gene	D gene	CDR3 protein	CDR3 DNA
TRBJ2-2	-	TRBV7-9	-	CASSMYWSGELFF	TGTGCCAGCAGCATGTATTGGTCCGGGGAGCTGTTTTTT
TRBJ1-5	few	TRBV6-5	-	CASSYLGGQPQHF	TGTGCCAGCAGTTACTTGGGCGGGCAGCCCCAGCATTTT
TRBJ2-1	-	TRBV15	-	CATSRDQANYNEQFF	TGTGCCACCAGCAGAGATCAGGCTAATTACAATGAGCAGTTCTTC
TRBJ1-3	-	TRBV7-6	-	CASSSRSGNTIYF	TGTGCCAGCAGCTCCAGGAGTGGAAACACCATATATTTT
TRBJ2-7	few	TRBV6-6	-	CASNQGRGEQYF	TGTGCCAGCAATCAGGGACGAGGCGAGCAGTACTTC
TRBJ1-2	-	TRBV7-9	TRBD1	CASSRTGKYGYTF	TGTGCCAGCAGCCGGACAGGGAAGTATGGCTACACCTTC
TRBJ1-2	-	TRBV2	-	CASSERGLYGYTF	TGTGCCAGCAGTGAACGGGGCCTCTATGGCTACACCTTC
TRBJ2-5	-	TRBV9	-	CASSRGAGVWETQYF	TGTGCCAGCAGCAGGGGGGCGGGTGTTTGGGAGACCCAGTACTTC
TRBJ2-1	-	TRBV5-6	TRBD2	CASSPRGTSGYNEQFF	TGTGCCAGCAGCCCGCGGGGGACTAGCGGGTACAATGAGCAGTTCTTC
TRBJ1-1	-	TRBV9	-	CASSPSGDTEAFF	TGTGCCAGCAGCCCCTCGGGGGACACTGAAGCTTTCTTT
TRBJ1-1	-	TRBV6-6	-	CASSGQSNTEAFF	TGTGCCAGCAGCGGACAGAGTAACACTGAAGCTTTCTTT
TRBJ1-2	-	TRBV28	-	CASSETNANYGYTF	TGTGCCAGCAGTGAGACAAACGCTAACTATGGCTACACCTTC